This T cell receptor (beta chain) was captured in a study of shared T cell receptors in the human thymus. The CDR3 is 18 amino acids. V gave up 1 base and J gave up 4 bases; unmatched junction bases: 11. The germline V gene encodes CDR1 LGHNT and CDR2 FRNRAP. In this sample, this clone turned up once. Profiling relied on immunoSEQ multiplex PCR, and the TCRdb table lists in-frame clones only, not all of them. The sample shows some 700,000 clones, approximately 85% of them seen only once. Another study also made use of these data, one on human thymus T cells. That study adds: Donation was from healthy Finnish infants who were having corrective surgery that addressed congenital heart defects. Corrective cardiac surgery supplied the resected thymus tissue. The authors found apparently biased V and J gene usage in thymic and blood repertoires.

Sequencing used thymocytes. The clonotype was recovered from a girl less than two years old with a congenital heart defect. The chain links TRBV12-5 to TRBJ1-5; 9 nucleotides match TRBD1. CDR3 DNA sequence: TGTGCTAGTGGTTTGGCGACCACTCCCGGGACAGGGAATCAGCCCCAGCATTTT. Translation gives CASGLATTPGTGNQPQHF.